This T cell receptor beta chain is from a study of T cell responses to AZD1222 COVID-19 vaccine. In the study overall: Analysis merged second doses at about 4 or about 12 weeks.

The method was immunoSEQ multiplex PCR; TCRdb's version includes in-frame clones alone and lacks a portion of them. The sample has 95,000 to 150,000 clones, 85% to 90% seen once. Findings and limits, study-wide: Only after the peak T cell response were repertoires sampled. Most donors were white British, females outnumbered males, and clonal diversity was possibly underestimated. Reportedly, nearly half of unique spike TCRs recognized epitopes outside B.1.351/B.1.1.7 mutations.

Note on this clone: Its specificity is unknown.

The CDR3 covers 14 residues. V lost 1 base and J lost 7, with 10 bases in between. Germline V gene lookup returns CDR1 MNHEY and CDR2 SMNVEV (reference sequence). The chain recombines TRBV27 with TRBJ2-2; TRBD1 is a possible D gene (5 bases). The material sequenced was peripheral blood, taken on day 0 of AZD1222 vaccination. The sequence was obtained from an adult in good health. CDR3 bases: TGTGCCAGCAGTTTATTCAGGGCGGACGGGGAGCTGTTTTTT. Protein product: CASSLFRADGELFF.